Reported below is one T cell receptor beta chain. The antigen is undetermined. A much larger clone differs by one base, so this may be a read error. The V end lost 4 bases, the J end lost 2 bases, and 11 bases lay between the germline ends. The CDR3 length is 14 residues. Germline V gene data show CDR1 as SQVTM and CDR2 as ANQGSEA. The iRepertoire nested amplicon-rescue multiplex PCR amplified TCR alpha and beta CDR3s from RNA. TCRdb independently ran MiXCR on the multiplex PCR reads; one entry per CDR3 protein. The table lists 100,000 to 150,000 distinct CDR3 sequences, approximately 23% of them singletons. These data are taken from a study of glioma-infiltrating T cells. Study-level results: Above-expected tissue-blood divergence occurred in all gliomas, most in low-grade ones.

The source of this sequence is a human donor with low-grade glioma or glioblastoma, undergoing nonglioma brain surgery, or in good health (not recorded which). The rearrangement uses TRBV29-1 and TRBJ2-2; no clear D gene. Sequencing was carried out using glioma tissue, nonneoplastic brain tissue, or PBMCs (not recorded which). CDR3 DNA sequence: TGCAGCGTTGTTGTCCAGAGAAACACCGGGGAGCTGTTTTTT. Its translation is CSVVVQRNTGELFF.